The 2 T cell receptor beta chains listed next were all sequenced from one sample in a study of OX40 agonist ivuxolimab in advanced cancers. The assay was immunoSEQ multiplex PCR, and TCRdb's table has in-frame clones only and misses some. In the table there are tens of thousands of clones, 80% to 90% of which are singletons. The sequencing used CD4+ or CD8+ T cells sorted from blood, collected in a trial of the OX40 agonist ivuxolimab. All receptors come from an adult with an advanced solid tumor such as melanoma, head and neck, liver or kidney cancer.

V gene TRBV7-2 combines with J gene TRBJ1-1; possibly TRBD1 for D (5 bases). CDR3 length: 15 residues. In germline, CDR1 is SGHTA, CDR2 FQGNSA. Trimming cost V 0 bases and J 1 base, with 9 bases left between them. CDR3 in amino acids: CASSLAGVGNTEAFF. In nucleotides, the CDR3 is TGTGCCAGCAGCTTAGCGGGGGTGGGGAACACTGAAGCTTTCTTT.

V usage is TRBV7-2 and J usage is TRBJ2-7, with 8 bases identical to TRBD1. CDR3 size: 14 residues. CDR1 and CDR2 from the germline V gene are SGHTA and FQGNSA. J was trimmed by 4 bases and V by 3 bases; bases with no gene match: 5. The CDR3 loop is CASSLDREYYEQYF. Written as DNA, the CDR3 is TGTGCCAGCAGCTTGGACAGGGAATATTACGAGCAGTACTTC.